This T cell receptor (beta chain) originates from a study of monozygotic twins with inflammatory bowel disease. Findings and caveats of the study: Against healthy co-twins, IBD patients had lower TCRbeta diversity (measured by inverse Simpson). IBD patients exhibited fewer clonotypes shared with other individuals than healthy twins, particularly with disease activity.

CDR1 and CDR2 (germline): SSHAT, FNYEAQ (reference sequence). The length of the CDR3 is 13 residues. Researchers generated cDNA in eight separate reactions per sample. TCRdb re-called the 5' RACE reads and catalogs CDR3 proteins one per entry, DNA excluded. Recorded here are about 140,000 distinct CDR3 sequences; the top ten clones represent 2% to 2.5%. As regards this clonotype: No antigen is known for it.

Sequencing used blood. The source of this sequence is a human donor with ulcerative colitis or Crohn's disease, or a healthy co-twin of an affected twin (not recorded which). The J gene is TRBJ2-1, the V gene TRBV7-7; TCRdb's D gene call, TRBD1, goes unchecked for lack of DNA. The chain's CDR3 is CASSQGGWNEQFF.